One T cell receptor beta chain is described in this entry. What it binds is not known. Some clones are missing from TCRdb's copy, which holds only in-frame ones; the method was immunoSEQ multiplex PCR. The sample lists 250,000 or so clones; approximately 93% were seen once. These data are taken from a study of T cell responses to AZD1222 COVID-19 vaccine. Study-wide points: Only 5 to 7 AZD1222 recipients were seropositive at baseline. Repertoires were obtained solely post-peak T cell response.

CDR3 size: 15 residues. Losses at the gene ends were 5 bases for V and 7 bases for J; bases not matched to a gene: 11. Per the germline V gene, CDR1 is SGHTA and CDR2 is FQGNSA. The receptor was derived from an adult in good health. The rearrangement uses TRBV7-2 and TRBJ2-1; TRBD2 aligns across 7 bases. Material: peripheral blood, obtained on day 0 of AZD1222 vaccination. The CDR3 here is CASSPVGGEVNEQFF. DNA of the CDR3: TGTGCCAGCAGCCCGGTGGGGGGGGAGGTAAATGAGCAGTTCTTC. Complete variable domain (other parts from reference TRBV7-2 and TRBJ2-1): GAGVSQSPSNKVTEKGKDVELRCDPISGHTALYWYRQSLGQGLEFLIYFQGNSAPDKSGLPSDRFSAERTGGSVSTLTIQRTQQEDSAVYLCASSPVGGEVNEQFFGPGTRLTVL.